These 24 T cell receptor beta chains originate from one sample sequenced in a study of cytomegalovirus exposure and HLA in healthy donors. Primers included in the PCR were 60 Vbeta and 13 Jbeta primers. TCRdb's copy holds only in-frame clones and misses some; the assay was immunoSEQ multiplex PCR. In the table there are about 200,000 clones, 75% to 85% of which are singletons. The sample consisted of PBMCs. These receptors came from a woman aged 40 to 50 in good health and CMV-seronegative.

This clone was picked up a small number of times. The chain joins TRBV10-3 to TRBJ1-5; D gene unclear. This CDR3 comprises 12 residues. CDR1 and CDR2 from the germline V gene are ENHRY and SYGVKD. Trimming removed 10 bases from V and 0 bases from J, with 7 bases in between. The CDR3 loop is CATGDSNQPQHF. CDR3 nucleotide sequence: TGTGCCACGGGAGATAGCAATCAGCCCCAGCATTTT.

DNA of the CDR3: TGCGCCAGCAGCACGATTGCGGGCCCCCCCCAAGAGACCCAGTACTTC. Protein product: CASSTIAGPPQETQYF. The chain combines TRBV5-1 with TRBJ2-5; perhaps TRBD2 as D (5 bases). V was shortened by 4 bases and J by 1 base, with 17 bases between the two germline ends. The CDR3 has 16 amino acids. Germline assignment: CDR1 SGHRS and CDR2 YFSETQ.

This clone appeared a few times. This chain joins TRBV12-5 and TRBJ1-1, with D unresolved. This CDR3 is 13 amino acids long. The germline CDR1 and CDR2 sequences are LGHNT and FRNRAP. The V and J ends lost 4 bases and 1 base respectively, with 7 bases between them. The CDR3 is CASGSSGNTEAFF. The CDR3 DNA reads as TGTGCTAGTGGTTCCTCAGGGAACACTGAAGCTTTCTTT.

The chain has TRBV2 and TRBJ1-1; no clear D. Trimming shortened V by 7 bases and J by 11 bases, and 14 bases separated the two germline ends. The CDR3 runs 11 residues. CDR1 SNHLY and CDR2 FYNNEI come from the germline V gene. This CDR3 reads CASTGTIAAFF. For the CDR3, the DNA is TGTGCCAGCACCGGCACTATAGCGGCTTTCTTT.

This chain links TRBV7-2 with TRBJ2-3; 9 bases agree with TRBD1. Germline V gene sequence: CDR1 SGHTA, CDR2 FQGNSA. This CDR3 contains 15 residues. Losses at the gene ends were 6 bases for V and 0 bases for J; bases not matched to a gene: 4. The CDR3 bases are TGTGCCAGCAGGGGACAGGGCGGAAGCACAGATACGCAGTATTTT. This encodes CASRGQGGSTDTQYF. Using reference TRBV7-2 and TRBJ2-3 for the parts outside the CDR3, the full variable domain is GAGVSQSPSNKVTEKGKDVELRCDPISGHTALYWYRQSLGQGLEFLIYFQGNSAPDKSGLPSDRFSAERTGGSVSTLTIQRTQQEDSAVYLCASRGQGGSTDTQYFGPGTRLTVL.

The V and J genes are TRBV10-1 and TRBJ2-3, with 9 bases matching TRBD2. The CDR3 is made up of 16 amino acids. The V gene end was trimmed by 3 bases and the J gene end by 4 bases; junction bases not matched to a gene: 8. From germline, CDR1 is WNHNN and CDR2 SYGVQD (reference sequence). The CDR3 protein is CASSDRREGPADTQYF. CDR3 bases: TGCGCCAGCAGTGATCGGCGGGAGGGCCCCGCAGATACGCAGTATTTT.

The V gene is TRBV5-1, the J gene TRBJ2-7; weak D call: TRBD1 (6 bases). The V and J ends lost 4 bases and 4 bases respectively, with 12 bases between them. Per germline, CDR1 SGHRS and CDR2 YFSETQ. This CDR3 comprises 13 residues. The CDR3 is CASSPATGYEQYF. The CDR3 DNA reads as TGCGCCAGCAGCCCCGCGACAGGATACGAGCAGTACTTC.

The chain uses TRBV28 and TRBJ1-2; D is uncertain. Trimming shortened V by 2 bases and J by 7 bases, and 8 bases separated the two germline ends. The CDR3 covers 12 residues. CDR1 is MDHEN and CDR2 is SYDVKM in the germline V gene. The CDR3 nucleotides are TGTGCCAGCAGTTTAGCAGTCTTTGGCTACACCTTC. Amino acid sequence: CASSLAVFGYTF.

The chain combines TRBV28 with TRBJ2-2; TRBD2 matches 12 bases. V was clipped by 2 bases and J by 5 bases; unmatched bases: 9. This CDR3 contains 18 residues. CDR1 is MDHEN, CDR2 SYDVKM, per germline. Here the CDR3 reads CASSLALAGGSMTGELFF. The CDR3 DNA reads TGTGCCAGCAGTTTAGCGCTAGCGGGAGGGTCCATGACCGGGGAGCTGTTTTTT. The whole variable domain, filled in from reference TRBV28 and TRBJ2-2, reads DVKVTQSSRYLVKRTGEKVFLECVQDMDHENMFWYRQDPGLGLRLIYFSYDVKMKEKGDIPEGYSVSREKKERFSLILESASTNQTSMYLCASSLALAGGSMTGELFFGEGSRLTVL.

This chain joins TRBV4-1 and TRBJ2-3; D may be TRBD1 (5 bases). The germline CDR1 and CDR2 sequences are MGHRA and YSYEKL. The CDR3 runs to 15 residues. The ends were cut back, 4 bases at V and 4 bases at J, with 15 bases in the middle. Written as DNA, the CDR3 is TGCGCCAGCAGCCCACTTAGTGGGGCCGCAGATACGCAGTATTTT. It yields the protein CASSPLSGAADTQYF.

V and J are TRBV14 and TRBJ2-1; D gene uncertain. CDR1 and CDR2 from the germline V gene are SGHDN and FVKESK. This CDR3 region has 12 residues. Deletions cut 5 bases from V and 15 bases from J, with 17 bases between. The CDR3, as DNA: TGTGCCAGCAGCTTAAGCCCCCTACCGCCGTTCTTC. Translated, it gives CASSLSPLPPFF.

V usage is TRBV6-1 and J usage is TRBJ1-5; 7 nucleotides align to TRBD1. Germline V gene sequence: CDR1 MNHNS, CDR2 SASEGT. Trimming cost V 5 bases and J 7 bases; bases outside gene matches: 8. The CDR3 consists of 14 residues. CDR3 amino acids: CASSHRGSGQPQHF. The DNA for the CDR3 is TGTGCCAGCAGTCACAGGGGATCAGGCCAGCCCCAGCATTTT.

A remark on this clone: An end of the junction does not agree with germline; a read error may underlie this. The chain carries TRBV7-9 and TRBJ1-1, with D hard to call. Looked up from germline, CDR1 is SEHNR and CDR2 is FQNEAQ (reference sequence). The CDR3 sequence is 12 residues long. This CDR3 is CSSSLGTAEAFF. The CDR3 region has the DNA TGTTCCAGCAGCTTAGGTACAGCCGAAGCTTTCTTT.

This clone showed up just a few times. The same CDR3 arises from other DNA sequences in this sample as well. V gene TRBV27 combines with J gene TRBJ2-2; 10 bases align to TRBD2. This CDR3 region has 14 residues. Unmatched junction bases numbered 3, after V lost 5 bases and J lost 6 bases. Germline V CDR1 and CDR2: MNHEY, SMNVEV (reference sequence). The CDR3 protein is CASSPGLAPGELFF. The CDR3, as DNA: TGTGCCAGCAGTCCGGGACTAGCGCCCGGGGAGCTGTTTTTT.

The chain couples TRBV5-6 to TRBJ2-1; TRBD2 might be the D (5 bases). The CDR3 sequence is 15 residues long. The V end was cut by 4 bases, the J end by 3 bases, with 14 bases between. Germline loops: CDR1 SGHDT, CDR2 YYEEEE. This chain's CDR3 is CASSPAGGLYNEQFF. The CDR3 bases are TGTGCCAGCAGCCCCGCTGGCGGACTCTACAATGAGCAGTTCTTC.

This chain connects TRBV7-9 to TRBJ1-4, with TRBD1 as a possible D gene (6 bases). Germline lookup yields CDR1 SEHNR and CDR2 FQNEAQ (reference sequence). The germline V and J ends were trimmed by 3 bases and 11 bases, with 19 bases remaining between them. The CDR3 covers 15 residues. The CDR3 spells CASSFTGTHPGKLFF. CDR3 nucleotides: TGTGCCAGCAGCTTTACCGGGACACATCCTGGGAAACTGTTTTTT.

Concerning this clone: This CDR3 is also generated by other DNA sequences in the sample. V usage is TRBV10-3 and J usage is TRBJ2-3, with D hard to call. There are 14 residues in the CDR3. Germline CDR1 reads ENHRY; CDR2 reads SYGVKD. Trimming cost V 0 bases and J 1 base, with 5 bases left between them. DNA of the CDR3: TGTGCCATCAGTGAGTCTTCCGGCACAGATACGCAGTATTTT. It specifies CAISESSGTDTQYF.

This clone was found once. V and J are TRBV5-4 and TRBJ2-2, with D perhaps matching TRBD1 (6 bases). Germline CDR1 is SGHNT and CDR2 is YYREEE (reference sequence). V dropped 4 bases and J dropped 6 bases, with 10 bases sitting between them. The CDR3 is made up of 13 amino acids. The CDR3 loop is CASSRQDPGELFF. DNA of the CDR3: TGTGCCAGCAGCCGACAGGACCCCGGGGAGCTGTTTTTT.

This clone was seen a handful of times. This rearrangement joins TRBV6-5 to TRBJ1-5; no clear D gene. The CDR3 is 13 amino acids. Germline V gene lookup returns CDR1 MNHEY and CDR2 SVGAGI. Trimming stripped 2 bases from V and 9 bases from J, with 11 bases between. This CDR3 reads CASSYARRWPQHF. The CDR3 DNA is TGTGCCAGCAGTTACGCCCGCCGGTGGCCCCAGCATTTT.

V usage is TRBV6-5 and J usage is TRBJ2-1; D not resolved. With 6 bases removed from V and 3 bases from J, the gap between germline ends came to 12 bases. This CDR3 comprises 14 residues. Germline-derived CDR1 and CDR2 are MNHEY and SVGAGI. CDR3 nucleotides: TGTGCCAGCAGCTTTACCGGTGGCTACAATGAGCAGTTCTTC. This translates into CASSFTGGYNEQFF.

The CDR3 sequence: CASSKRDWENIQYF. The CDR3 DNA sequence: TGTGCCAGTAGTAAACGGGACTGGGAAAACATTCAGTACTTC. The chain couples TRBV19 to TRBJ2-4, with a possible D match to TRBD2 (6 bases). Germline CDR1 reads LNHDA; CDR2 reads SQIVND (reference sequence). The length of the CDR3 is 14 residues. The germline V and J ends were trimmed by 4 bases and 5 bases, with 12 bases remaining between them.

The chain has TRBV18 and TRBJ2-1, with 12 bases identical to TRBD2. Germline-derived CDR1 and CDR2 are KGHSH and LQKENI. The V segment lost 3 bases and the J segment 7 bases; nucleotides outside the gene matches: 10. This CDR3 region has 17 residues. CDR3 protein: CASSPSLAGGPSNEQFF. The CDR3 DNA is TGTGCCAGCTCACCTTCTCTAGCGGGAGGGCCTTCGAATGAGCAGTTCTTC.

This clone appeared once. The gene calls are TRBV30 and TRBJ1-1, with unresolved D. This CDR3 has 13 amino acids. Trimming cost V 6 bases and J 3 bases, with 14 bases left between them. Per the germline V gene, CDR1 is GTSNPN and CDR2 is SVGIG (reference sequence). CDR3 sequence: CACPGRGYTEAFF. The CDR3 bases are TGTGCCTGTCCAGGTCGAGGGTACACTGAAGCTTTCTTT.

This clone was picked up a small number of times. The same CDR3 can be traced to other DNA sequences in this sample. This chain uses TRBV9 with TRBJ2-7; 8 bases fit TRBD1. The CDR3 is made up of 15 amino acids. V dropped 0 bases and J dropped 1; count of bases not matched to a gene: 3. The V gene's germline CDR1 is SGDLS and CDR2 YYNGEE. CDR3 coding DNA: TGTGCCAGCAGCGTAGCAGGGACAGGATCCTACGAGCAGTACTTC. This gives the protein CASSVAGTGSYEQYF.